The 25 T cell receptor beta chains in this list originate from one sample, sequenced in a study of T cells in Graves' hyperthyroidism and ophthalmopathy. RNA transcripts provided the source from which TCR beta CDR3 regions were amplified. A set of HTBI primers served as the primers for a first-round RT-PCR of the TCR CDR3. Each CDR3 protein gets one entry after TCRdb re-called the multiplex PCR reads with MiXCR. The sample gives 100,000 to 130,000 distinct CDR3 sequences, about a sixth of which show up once; around 44% is in the top ten. Sequencing input: blood. Every receptor here comes from a woman in her forties or fifties with Graves' hyperthyroidism.

This clonotype showed up many times. V usage is TRBV30 and J usage is TRBJ2-5, with D perhaps given as TRBD1 or TRBD2 (5 bases each). The V end was cut by 3 bases, the J end by 9 bases, with 14 bases between. This CDR3 spans 12 amino acids. The germline V gene has CDR1 GTSNPN and CDR2 SVGIG (reference sequence). The CDR3 DNA sequence: TGTGCCTGGAGCGAGGGGAAGGGATCCCAGTACTTC. As protein: CAWSEGKGSQYF.

This clonotype appeared many times. The V call is TRBV13, the J call TRBJ1-1; the D gene is possibly TRBD1 (5 bases). The CDR3 length is 16 residues. Germline CDR1 reads PRHDT; CDR2 reads FYEKMQ (reference sequence). V shed 0 bases and J shed 4 bases, with 15 bases lying between them. Here the CDR3 DNA reads TGTGCCAGCAGCTTAGGGGCGGGGGAAGTATTCACTGAAGCTTTCTTT. Residues: CASSLGAGEVFTEAFF.

This clonotype appeared many times. V gene TRBV6-1 combines with J gene TRBJ1-5; TRBD1 might be the D (5 bases). The germline CDR1 and CDR2 sequences are MNHNS and SASEGT. The CDR3 is 17 residues long. V was cut by 1 base and J by 7 bases, with 20 bases left in between. The chain's CDR3 is CASSEDGAGRVSQPQHF. CDR3 DNA: TGTGCCAGCAGTGAAGATGGGGCAGGGAGGGTGTCGCAGCCCCAGCATTTT.

As to this clonotype: Just one base apart from a much larger clone, this may be a read error. V usage is TRBV18 and J usage is TRBJ2-5, with D uncertain. Germline CDR1 KGHSH, CDR2 LQKENI. This CDR3 is 12 amino acids long. The CDR3 bases are TGTGCCAGCCCACCCGAACAAGAGACCCAGTACTTC. This codes for CASPPEQETQYF.

The chain links TRBV20-1 to TRBJ2-7, with 11 bases identical to TRBD1. Per germline, CDR1 DFQATT and CDR2 SNEGSKA (reference sequence). V trimming: 6 bases; J trimming: 6 bases; junction bases outside the gene matches: 1. The CDR3 totals 11 residues. The DNA of the CDR3 is TGCAGTGCAGGGACAGGGGGCGAGCAGTACGTC. As protein: CSAGTGGEQYV.

The sample holds many counts of this clonotype. CDR3 bases: TGTGCCAGCAGCCCGGCAGGACTAGCGGGAGGGGGCTCCTACAATGAGCAGTTCTTC. Residues: CASSPAGLAGGGSYNEQFF. This rearrangement joins TRBV3-1 to TRBJ2-1; 15 bases are a match to TRBD2. From germline, CDR1 is LGHDT and CDR2 YNNKEL (reference sequence). The CDR3 loop spans 19 amino acids. Trimming cost V 4 bases and J 0 bases; bases outside gene matches: 7.

There are many counts of this clonotype. The chain has TRBV7-9 and TRBJ1-1; D not resolved. The CDR3 sequence is 16 residues long. The germline V and J ends were trimmed by 6 bases and 0 bases, with 17 bases remaining between them. Germline CDR1 is SEHNR and CDR2 is FQNEAQ (reference sequence). In nucleotides, the CDR3 is TGTGCCAGCAGTAACCGGACGAACAGTTTGAACACTGAAGCTTTCTTT. This codes for CASSNRTNSLNTEAFF. The full variable domain, completed using reference TRBV7-9 and TRBJ1-1, is DTGVSQNPRHKITKRGQNVTFRCDPISEHNRLYWYRQTLGQGPEFLTYFQNEAQLEKSRLLSDRFSAERPKGSFSTLEIQRTEQGDSAMYLCASSNRTNSLNTEAFFGQGTRLTVV.

This clonotype was seen ten or more times. The chain joins TRBV5-1 to TRBJ1-1, with D perhaps TRBD1 (6 bases). Germline-derived CDR1 and CDR2 are SGHRS and YFSETQ. Between the trimmed V and J ends, which lost 3 bases and 7 bases, there was a span of 19 bases. This CDR3 comprises 15 residues. Written as DNA, the CDR3 is TGCGCCAGCAGCTCGGGGGCGGCCGCCAAGAATGAAGCTTTCTTT. Translated, it gives CASSSGAAAKNEAFF.

This clonotype was seen ten or more times. The chain is built from TRBV20-1 and TRBJ1-1; 8 nucleotides align to TRBD1. The CDR3 spans 12 residues. V was clipped by 7 bases and J by 1 base; unmatched bases: 2. Germline V gene data show CDR1 as DFQATT and CDR2 as SNEGSKA (reference sequence). In DNA, the CDR3 is TGCAGTGGGGGGACAGGGAACACTGAAGCTTTCTTT. Protein: CSGGTGNTEAFF.

This clonotype has ten or more counts. The genes are TRBV24-1 and TRBJ2-1; D remains unclear. Germline CDR1 KGHDR, CDR2 SFDVKD. The V and J ends lost 3 bases and 2 bases respectively, with 4 bases between them. The CDR3 runs to 13 residues. The CDR3 sequence is CATSDGAYNEQFF. The CDR3 region has the DNA TGTGCCACCAGTGATGGTGCCTACAATGAGCAGTTCTTC.

The sample holds many counts of this clonotype. It may be a read error: a sequence one base away is much more abundant. This chain links TRBV28 with TRBJ2-3, with TRBD2 matching over 14 bases. There are 16 residues in the CDR3. Germline CDR1 reads MDHEN; CDR2 reads SYDVKM. The CDR3: CASSAWTSGRSDMQYF. The CDR3 DNA follows: TGTGCCAGCAGTGCCTGGACTAGCGGGAGGAGTGATATGCAGTATTTT.

This clonotype was seen at least ten times. The chain recombines TRBV18 with TRBJ2-1; 8 bases align to TRBD2. This CDR3 comprises 12 residues. Germline V gives CDR1 KGHSH, CDR2 LQKENI. After removal of 6 bases from V and 10 bases from J, the junction contained 5 bases not matched to a gene. The CDR3 nucleotides read TGTGCCAGCTCGTCGGGAGGGCGGGAGCAGTTCTTC. Residues: CASSSGGREQFF. The entire variable domain, with the rest obtained from reference TRBV18 and TRBJ2-1, is as follows: NAGVMQNPRHLVRRRGQEARLRCSPMKGHSHVYWYRQLPEEGLKFMVYLQKENIIDESGMPKERFSAEFPKEGPSILRIQQVVRGDSAAYFCASSSGGREQFFGPGTRLTVL.

There are many counts of this clonotype. The chain joins TRBV15 to TRBJ2-3; D is uncertain. The CDR3 runs to 15 residues. Trimming cost V 0 bases and J 1 base, with 8 bases left between them. The germline V gene encodes CDR1 LNHNV and CDR2 YYDKDF (reference sequence). The CDR3 bases are TGTGCCACCAGCAGAGAAGACGACGGCACAGATACGCAGTATTTT. It encodes CATSREDDGTDTQYF.

This clonotype came up many times. DNA for the CDR3: TGCAGCGCGCTGGGGGGTGGGGGCACCGGGGAGCTGTTTTTT. Protein product: CSALGGGGTGELFF. V and J are TRBV29-1 and TRBJ2-2; D might be TRBD2 (6 bases). CDR1 is SQVTM, CDR2 ANQGSEA, per germline. V lost 7 bases and J 4 bases, leaving 16 bases between the germline ends. This CDR3 contains 14 residues.

This clonotype has a count of ten or more. This rearrangement joins TRBV2 to TRBJ2-5; D is unclear. The CDR3 spans 16 residues. Germline values: CDR1 SNHLY, CDR2 FYNNEI. The V end was cut by 1 base, the J end by 2 bases, with 14 bases between. The CDR3 sequence: CASSEGLYSPQETQYF. DNA of the CDR3: TGTGCCAGCAGTGAAGGACTTTACTCACCGCAAGAGACCCAGTACTTC.

This clonotype has ten or more counts. The rearrangement joins TRBV20-1 to TRBJ2-5; 8 bases align to TRBD2. There are 15 residues in the CDR3. Per the germline V gene, CDR1 is DFQATT and CDR2 is SNEGSKA (reference sequence). Trimming removed 6 bases from V and 4 bases from J; junction bases left unmatched: 13. Written as DNA, the CDR3 is TGCAGTGCCTCAGCGGGAGCTACGTACGGAGAGACCCAGTACTTC. This encodes CSASAGATYGETQYF.

This clonotype appeared many times. V is TRBV3-1 and J is TRBJ2-7; possibly TRBD2 for D (5 bases). V was pared by 4 bases and J by 6 bases, with 19 bases between. The CDR3 covers 15 residues. Looked up from germline, CDR1 is LGHDT and CDR2 is YNNKEL (reference sequence). CDR3 amino acids: CASSLSWLGAGEQYF. Here the CDR3 DNA reads TGTGCCAGCAGCCTGTCGTGGCTTGGCGCGGGCGAGCAGTACTTC.

This clonotype was found many times. The V gene is TRBV28, the J gene TRBJ1-1; D is ambiguous. The CDR3 loop spans 12 amino acids. The germline V gene encodes CDR1 MDHEN and CDR2 SYDVKM. Trimming removed 8 bases from V and 8 bases from J, with 15 bases in between. The CDR3 protein is CASGRVGYEAFF. CDR3 DNA: TGTGCCAGCGGACGTGTAGGGTACGAAGCTTTCTTT.

In its sample, this clonotype is medium-sized (0.01 to 0.1%). The CDR3 region has the DNA TGTGCCAGCAGCTTAATGCCCGGCGGGCCAAATGAGCAGTTCTTC. As protein: CASSLMPGGPNEQFF. The V and J genes are TRBV7-3 and TRBJ2-1; tentatively, D is TRBD2 (5 bases). Per germline, CDR1 SGHTA and CDR2 FQGTGA. With 1 base removed from V and 7 bases from J, the gap between germline ends came to 14 bases. The CDR3 is 15 residues long.

This clonotype appeared many times. This rearrangement joins TRBV19 to TRBJ2-1, with TRBD2 matching over 8 bases. V trimming: 7 bases; J trimming: 2 bases; junction bases outside the gene matches: 4. The germline V gene has CDR1 LNHDA and CDR2 SQIVND (reference sequence). The CDR3 is made up of 14 amino acids. The CDR3 region has the DNA TGTGCCAGTAAACTAGCGGCAACCTACAATGAGCAGTTCTTC. This codes for CASKLAATYNEQFF.

This clonotype was detected ten times or more. The chain has TRBV3-1 and TRBJ1-2; D is ambiguous. There are 14 residues in the CDR3. CDR1 and CDR2 (germline): LGHDT, YNNKEL (reference sequence). V lost 6 bases to trimming and J lost 1 base, with 12 bases between them. The CDR3 loop reads CASRNLDRNYGYTF. CDR3 nucleotide sequence: TGTGCCAGCAGGAACCTAGATCGTAACTATGGCTACACCTTC.

This clonotype has a count of ten or more. This chain links TRBV5-4 with TRBJ2-3; 9 bases match TRBD1. Germline V gene lookup returns CDR1 SGHNT and CDR2 YYREEE (reference sequence). The CDR3 sequence is 17 residues long. The V segment lost 1 base and the J segment 4 bases; nucleotides outside the gene matches: 10. CDR3 protein: CASSLNRGQGGPDTQYF. DNA of the CDR3: TGTGCCAGCAGCTTGAATAGGGGACAGGGAGGACCAGATACGCAGTATTTT.

This clonotype has ten or more counts. Here the CDR3 reads CASSPPGTGVYGYTF. The CDR3 DNA follows: TGTGCCAGCAGCCCCCCGGGGACAGGGGTCTATGGCTACACCTTC. The V and J genes are TRBV7-9 and TRBJ1-2, with TRBD1 identical over 10 bases. This CDR3 is 15 amino acids long. Per germline, CDR1 SEHNR and CDR2 FQNEAQ (reference sequence). Trimming at V came to 5 bases and at J to 4 bases, leaving 7 bases not matched to a gene.

The chain has TRBV24-1 and TRBJ2-2; 7 bases agree with TRBD1. Looked up from germline, CDR1 is KGHDR and CDR2 is SFDVKD. Trimming took 1 base from V and 7 from J; bases not matched to a gene: 11. There are 17 residues in the CDR3. CDR3 bases: TGTGCCACCAGTGATTTCTGGCCCGGGACAGAGAACGGGGAGCTGTTTTTT. It yields the protein CATSDFWPGTENGELFF.

About this clonotype: A much more abundant neighbour one base away suggests this may be a read error. The gene calls are TRBV20-1 and TRBJ2-1; the match to TRBD1 covers 7 bases. Germline V gene sequence: CDR1 DFQATT, CDR2 SNEGSKA (reference sequence). J was trimmed by 7 bases and V by 5 bases; bases with no gene match: 5. CDR3 length: 12 residues. The DNA for the CDR3 is TGCAGTGCTCCCCCCAGGGGGAATGAGCAGTTCTTC. Its protein is CSAPPRGNEQFF.